The next 3 T cell receptor beta chains were all read from a single sample in a study of radiotherapy plus CTLA-4 blockade in lung cancer. Profiled with immunoSEQ multiplex PCR; TCRdb holds only in-frame clones, not every one. The sample lists about 72,000 clones; around 73% were seen once. The sample consisted of peripheral blood, taken from a patient treated with radiotherapy plus ipilimumab. These receptors all come from a human donor with non-small cell lung cancer who had a complete response to radiotherapy plus ipilimumab.

This sequence joins TRBV19 and TRBJ1-1; the match to TRBD1 covers 7 bases. Germline V gene lookup returns CDR1 LNHDA and CDR2 SQIVND (reference sequence). Trimming cost V 3 bases and J 4 bases; bases outside gene matches: 5. This CDR3 comprises 14 residues. The CDR3 DNA is TGTGCCAGTAGTATGAGGGGGCGCGTCACTGAAGCTTTCTTT. It encodes CASSMRGRVTEAFF.

The J gene is TRBJ2-3, the V gene TRBV4-1; 8 positions match TRBD1. The CDR3 has 18 residues. Germline loops: CDR1 MGHRA, CDR2 YSYEKL. The V gene end was trimmed by 1 base and the J gene end by 1 base; junction bases not matched to a gene: 10. The CDR3 DNA sequence: TGCGCCAGCAGCCAAGGAAGGCCCCGGACAGGGCGCACAGATACGCAGTATTTT. Protein sequence: CASSQGRPRTGRTDTQYF.

The chain employs TRBV5-6 and TRBJ2-3, with TRBD2 matching 15 bases. J lost 0 bases, V lost 3 bases, and 2 bases had no gene match. Germline V gene data show CDR1 as SGHDT and CDR2 as YYEEEE. The CDR3 runs 17 residues. Written as DNA, the CDR3 is TGTGCCAGCAGCTGGACTAGCGGGGGGGGCAGCACAGATACGCAGTATTTT. Protein sequence: CASSWTSGGGSTDTQYF.